Listed below are T cell receptor beta chains from one sample, sequenced in a study of spatial heterogeneity in lung cancer. TCRdb reanalysed the 5' RACE reads using MiXCR and keeps one entry per CDR3 protein. The table has 15,000 to 20,000 distinct CDR3 sequences, 5% to 6.5% seen once; the top ten hold about a quarter. The sample was PBMCs, taken at follow-up. The receptor set was obtained from a male donor with early-stage non-small cell lung cancer. The CDR3 runs from the conserved cysteine through the conserved F or W. Fields, in order: CDR3 length, V gene, J gene, clone size, D gene, CDR3 protein, CDR3 DNA. D genes are given only for firm matches. Only part of the rows carry a size: once, few, many, or a class if the clone is expanded.

>16|TRBV5-1|TRBJ2-2|many|-
CASSLAGVPGTGELFF
TGCGCCAGCAGCTTGGCCGGAGTCCCGGGCACCGGGGAGCTGTTTTTT
>17|TRBV7-9|TRBJ2-1|many|TRBD2
CASSPTSGRAQGNEQFF
TGTGCCAGCAGCCCGACTAGCGGGAGGGCCCAGGGGAATGAGCAGTTCTTC
>14|TRBV10-3|TRBJ2-3|medium-sized|-
CAISGGGGPDTQYF
TGTGCCATCAGTGGGGGAGGAGGGCCAGATACGCAGTATTTT
>15|TRBV20-1|TRBJ2-1|medium-sized|-
CSAFGPGGSDNEQFF
TGCAGTGCTTTTGGGCCAGGGGGGAGTGACAATGAGCAGTTCTTC
>14|TRBV7-9|TRBJ1-5|many|-
CASSPGEGARPQHF
TGTGCCAGCAGCCCCGGGGAGGGCGCCAGGCCCCAGCATTTT
>16|TRBV10-3|TRBJ1-2|many|TRBD1
CAISGGTGRPNYGYTF
TGTGCCATCAGTGGGGGGACAGGGAGACCCAACTATGGCTACACCTTC
>12|TRBV12-3/TRBV12-4|TRBJ1-1|many|-
CASSRRSTEAFF
TGTGCCAGCAGCCGAAGGTCCACTGAAGCTTTCTTT
>13|TRBV18|TRBJ2-7|-|TRBD2
CASSPPLAGEQYF
TGTGCCAGCTCACCACCTCTAGCGGGGGAGCAGTACTTC
>19|TRBV28|TRBJ1-1|-|TRBD1
CASSSPPRSNRDRATEAFF
TGTGCCAGCAGTTCTCCACCCCGTTCAAACCGGGACAGGGCGACTGAAGCTTTCTTT
>18|TRBV7-9|TRBJ2-1|many|TRBD2
CASSLSVGGGRFNNEQFF
TGTGCCAGCAGCTTAAGCGTCGGGGGCGGGAGGTTCAACAATGAGCAGTTCTTC
>14|TRBV2|TRBJ1-1|many|-
CASSGQGKGTEAFF
TGTGCCAGCAGTGGTCAGGGGAAGGGCACTGAAGCTTTCTTT
>16|TRBV2|TRBJ2-4|many|-
CASSGLAAGKMDIQYF
TGTGCCAGCAGCGGCCTGGCGGCGGGGAAAATGGACATTCAGTACTTC
>15|TRBV28|TRBJ2-2|medium-sized|TRBD2
CASSPTSGNTGELFF
TGTGCCAGCAGTCCCACTAGCGGGAACACCGGGGAGCTGTTTTTT
>13|TRBV18|TRBJ2-5|many|-
CASSPGGMETQYF
TGTGCCAGCTCACCGGGGGGAATGGAGACCCAGTACTTC
>16|TRBV24-1|TRBJ2-2|many|TRBD1
CATSDHRGWNTGELFF
TGTGCCACCAGTGATCACAGGGGGTGGAACACCGGGGAGCTGTTTTTT
>17|TRBV7-3|TRBJ2-6|many|TRBD1
CASSLGQGAPGANVLTF
TGTGCCAGCAGCTTAGGACAGGGCGCGCCCGGGGCCAACGTCCTGACTTTC
>13|TRBV20-1|TRBJ2-3|many|-
CSAPTTYTDTQYF
TGCAGTGCCCCGACTACCTACACAGATACGCAGTATTTT
>15|TRBV20-1|TRBJ2-7|-|-
CSAREPGTDTYEQYF
TGCAGTGCTAGAGAGCCCGGGACTGATACCTACGAGCAGTACTTC
>11|TRBV30|TRBJ1-1|-|-
CAWSRGLEAFF
TGTGCCTGGAGCCGGGGACTGGAAGCTTTCTTT
>15|TRBV2|TRBJ1-5|medium-sized|-
CASNGGGSRNQPQHF
TGTGCCAGCAACGGGGGAGGGTCGCGCAATCAGCCCCAGCATTTT
>16|TRBV6-2/TRBV6-3|TRBJ1-1|many|TRBD1
CASSPFFNRGNTEAFF
TGTGCCAGCAGCCCCTTCTTCAACAGGGGGAACACTGAAGCTTTCTTT
>14|TRBV5-1|TRBJ1-2|many|TRBD1
CASSPNMDRLGYTF
TGCGCCAGCAGCCCTAACATGGACAGGCTTGGCTACACCTTC
>14|TRBV7-9|TRBJ1-1|many|-
CASSFVPENTEAFF
TGTGCCAGCAGCTTCGTCCCTGAAAACACTGAAGCTTTCTTT
>10|TRBV9|TRBJ2-3|many|-
CAGSIDTQYF
TGTGCCGGCTCGATAGATACGCAGTATTTT
>13|TRBV28|TRBJ2-7|many|-
CASSFPDGYEQYF
TGTGCCAGCAGTTTCCCGGACGGATACGAGCAGTACTTC
>12|TRBV12-3/TRBV12-4|TRBJ2-1|many|-
CASSLGSSEQFF
TGTGCCAGCAGTCTGGGGTCAAGTGAGCAGTTCTTC
>12|TRBV28|TRBJ1-6|many|-
CASNRLNSPLHF
TGTGCCAGCAACCGGTTGAATTCACCCCTCCACTTT
>18|TRBV28|TRBJ2-4|many|-
CASSLLSGRARSKNIQYF
TGTGCCAGCAGTTTATTATCCGGCAGGGCAAGGTCCAAAAACATTCAGTACTTC
>13|TRBV29-1|TRBJ1-1|many|-
CSVERGGNTEAFF
TGCAGCGTTGAAAGGGGAGGAAACACTGAAGCTTTCTTT
>16|TRBV4-1|TRBJ1-1|-|-
CASSQHLGRRNTEAFF
TGCGCCAGCAGCCAACACTTGGGCAGGAGGAACACTGAAGCTTTCTTT
>14|TRBV5-1|TRBJ1-2|medium-sized|-
CASSSDPTGGGYTF
TGCGCCAGCAGCTCGGATCCGACAGGAGGCGGCTACACCTTC
>14|TRBV2|TRBJ2-5|many|-
CASTRAGYQETQYF
TGTGCCAGCACCAGGGCAGGGTACCAAGAGACCCAGTACTTC
>17|TRBV7-9|TRBJ2-6|-|-
CASSLAATGSGANVLTF
TGTGCCAGCAGCTTAGCCGCAACGGGCTCTGGGGCCAACGTCCTGACTTTC
>11|TRBV12-3/TRBV12-4|TRBJ1-5|many|-
CASTHLGPQHF
TGTGCCAGCACTCACCTGGGGCCCCAGCATTTT
>15|TRBV25-1|TRBJ2-3|many|-
CASSETARLTDTQYF
TGTGCCAGCAGTGAAACCGCCCGGTTGACAGATACGCAGTATTTT
>15|TRBV7-2|TRBJ2-5|many|-
CASTRSPGRQETQYF
TGTGCCAGCACCCGGAGCCCGGGCCGACAAGAGACCCAGTACTTC
>16|TRBV10-2|TRBJ2-1|-|-
CASSESSGHSYNEQFF
TGCGCCAGCAGTGAGTCAAGCGGCCACTCCTACAATGAGCAGTTCTTC
>18|TRBV28|TRBJ2-7|medium-sized|-
CASSLFRSGADPDYEQYF
TGTGCCAGCAGTTTATTTCGGTCTGGGGCCGACCCCGACTACGAGCAGTACTTC